The clone carrying this T cell receptor (delta chain) came up a few times. Its antigen remains unidentified. A far more abundant clone sits one base away, making this likely a read error. Other nucleotide sequences in the sample specify the same CDR3. The CDR3 totals 19 residues. Germline values: CDR1 TSWWSYY, CDR2 QGS. TCRdb re-analyzed the multiplex PCR reads via CATT. The repertoire holds 85,000 to 90,000 delta-chain clones, with around 1.4% as singletons. The data belong to a study of γδ T cells in repeated Plasmodium falciparum infection. Overall study context: Sampling occurred at baseline, pre-infection for selected infections, and 21 days post-infection. Study-level findings and limits: Compared with Australian children, Malian Vdelta2-negative repertoires seemed more clonal, less diverse, less shared. Donors in Mali lived in a small rural village, largely one ethnic group.

Bulk repertoires came from Vgamma9/Vdelta2+ or Vdelta2-negative gammadelta T cells flow-sorted from PBMC. This receptor was obtained from a pool of human donors (malaria-infected and uninfected, not separated). Sequencing used gamma-delta T cells from blood. The chain uses TRDV1 and TRDJ1, with D possibly matching TRDD3 (6 bases). The CDR3 loop reads CALGGRLPIVLGHTDKLIF. The DNA for the CDR3 is TGTGCCCTTGGGGGGAGACTCCCCATCGTACTGGGACACACCGATAAACTCATCTTT.